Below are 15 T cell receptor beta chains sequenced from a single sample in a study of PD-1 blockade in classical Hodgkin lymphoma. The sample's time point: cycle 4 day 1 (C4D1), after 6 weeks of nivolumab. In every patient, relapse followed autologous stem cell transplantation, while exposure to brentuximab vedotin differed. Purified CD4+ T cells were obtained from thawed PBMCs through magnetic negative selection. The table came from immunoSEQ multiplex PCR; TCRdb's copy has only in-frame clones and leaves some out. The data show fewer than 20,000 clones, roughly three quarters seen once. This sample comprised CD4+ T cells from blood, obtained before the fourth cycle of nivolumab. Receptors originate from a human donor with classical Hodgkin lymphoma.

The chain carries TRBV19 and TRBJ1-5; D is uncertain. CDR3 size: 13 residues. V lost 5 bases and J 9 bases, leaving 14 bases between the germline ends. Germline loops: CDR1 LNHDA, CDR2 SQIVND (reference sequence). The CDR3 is CASSANLGRPQHF. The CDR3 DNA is TGTGCCAGTAGTGCCAATTTGGGGAGGCCCCAGCATTTT.

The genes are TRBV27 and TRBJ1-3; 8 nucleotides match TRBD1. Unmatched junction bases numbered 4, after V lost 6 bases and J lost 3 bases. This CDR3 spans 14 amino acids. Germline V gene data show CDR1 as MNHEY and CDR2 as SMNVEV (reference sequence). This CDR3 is CASRQGAFGNTIYF. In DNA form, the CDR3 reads TGTGCCAGCAGGCAGGGGGCATTTGGAAACACCATATATTTT.

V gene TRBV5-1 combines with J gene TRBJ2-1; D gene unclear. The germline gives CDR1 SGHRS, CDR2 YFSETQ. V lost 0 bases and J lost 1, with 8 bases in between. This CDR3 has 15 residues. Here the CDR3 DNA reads TGCGCCAGCAGCTTGGCAGCAGTTTCCTACAATGAGCAGTTCTTC. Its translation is CASSLAAVSYNEQFF.

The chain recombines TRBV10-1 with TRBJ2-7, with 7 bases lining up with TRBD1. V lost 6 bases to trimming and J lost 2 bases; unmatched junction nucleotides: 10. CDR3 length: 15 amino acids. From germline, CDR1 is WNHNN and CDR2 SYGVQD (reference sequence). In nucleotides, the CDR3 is TGCGCCAGCAGCTCGGGACAGACCTCAACCTACGAGCAGTACTTC. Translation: CASSSGQTSTYEQYF.

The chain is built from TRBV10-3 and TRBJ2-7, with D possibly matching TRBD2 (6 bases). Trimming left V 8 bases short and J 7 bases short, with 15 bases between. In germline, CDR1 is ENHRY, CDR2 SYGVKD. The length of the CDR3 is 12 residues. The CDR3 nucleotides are TGTGCCATCGGCCCCCAGGGAGGAGAGCAGTACTTC. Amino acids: CAIGPQGGEQYF.

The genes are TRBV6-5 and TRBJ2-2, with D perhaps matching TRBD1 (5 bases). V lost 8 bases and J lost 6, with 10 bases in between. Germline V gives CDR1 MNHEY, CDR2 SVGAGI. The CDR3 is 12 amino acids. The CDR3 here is CASSQGPGELFF. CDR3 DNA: TGTGCCAGCTCCCAGGGCCCCGGGGAGCTGTTTTTT.

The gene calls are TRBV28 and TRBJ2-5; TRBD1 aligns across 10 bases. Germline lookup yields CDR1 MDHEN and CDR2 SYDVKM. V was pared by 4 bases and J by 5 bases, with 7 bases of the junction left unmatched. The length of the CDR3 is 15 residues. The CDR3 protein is CASSSLGQGRETQYF. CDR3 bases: TGTGCCAGCAGTTCCCTGGGACAGGGGCGGGAGACCCAGTACTTC.

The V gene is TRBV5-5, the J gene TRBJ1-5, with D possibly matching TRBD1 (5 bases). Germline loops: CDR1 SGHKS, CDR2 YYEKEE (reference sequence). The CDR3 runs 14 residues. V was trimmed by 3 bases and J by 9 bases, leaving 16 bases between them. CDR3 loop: CASSSGTGFLPQHF. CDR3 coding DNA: TGTGCCAGCAGCTCCGGCACAGGATTCTTGCCCCAGCATTTT.

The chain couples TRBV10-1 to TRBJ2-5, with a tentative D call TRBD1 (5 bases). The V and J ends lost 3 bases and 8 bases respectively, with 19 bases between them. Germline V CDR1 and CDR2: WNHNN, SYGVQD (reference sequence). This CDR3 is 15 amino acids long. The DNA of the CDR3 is TGCGCCAGCAGTGAAACAGGCCTGGGATCGGAAACCCAGTACTTC. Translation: CASSETGLGSETQYF.

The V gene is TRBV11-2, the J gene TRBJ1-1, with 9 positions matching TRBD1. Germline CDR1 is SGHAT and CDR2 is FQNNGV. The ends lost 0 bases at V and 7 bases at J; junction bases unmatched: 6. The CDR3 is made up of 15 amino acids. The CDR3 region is CASSLEGDRDFEAFF. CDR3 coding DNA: TGTGCCAGCAGCTTAGAGGGGGACAGGGATTTTGAAGCTTTCTTT.

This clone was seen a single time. The CDR3, as DNA: TGTGCCAGCTCACCTGCAGGGAGCACTGAAGCTTTCTTT. Its translation: CASSPAGSTEAFF. The V and J genes are TRBV18 and TRBJ1-1, with D perhaps matching TRBD1 (5 bases). V was pared by 3 bases and J by 4 bases, with 9 bases between. Germline CDR1 is KGHSH and CDR2 is LQKENI. The CDR3 runs to 13 residues. The full variable domain, with the rest looked up from reference TRBV18 and TRBJ1-1, is NAGVMQNPRHLVRRRGQEARLRCSPMKGHSHVYWYRQLPEEGLKFMVYLQKENIIDESGMPKERFSAEFPKEGPSILRIQQVVRGDSAAYFCASSPAGSTEAFFGQGTRLTVV.

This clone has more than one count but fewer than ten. The CDR3 reads CASSLSGGSPQETQYF. The CDR3 DNA sequence: TGTGCCAGCAGTTTATCTGGCGGGAGCCCCCAAGAGACCCAGTACTTC. The chain employs TRBV27 and TRBJ2-5; TRBD2 aligns across 7 bases. Germline CDR1 reads MNHEY; CDR2 reads SMNVEV (reference sequence). The CDR3 runs 16 residues. With V trimmed by 0 bases and J by 1 base, 5 bases remained unmatched.

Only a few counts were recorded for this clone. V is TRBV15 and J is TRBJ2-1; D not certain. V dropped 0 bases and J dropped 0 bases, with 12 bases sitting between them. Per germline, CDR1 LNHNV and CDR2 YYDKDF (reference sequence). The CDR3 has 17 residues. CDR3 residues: CATSRDRRPSSYNEQFF. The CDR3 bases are TGTGCCACCAGCAGAGATCGCCGGCCCAGCTCCTACAATGAGCAGTTCTTC.

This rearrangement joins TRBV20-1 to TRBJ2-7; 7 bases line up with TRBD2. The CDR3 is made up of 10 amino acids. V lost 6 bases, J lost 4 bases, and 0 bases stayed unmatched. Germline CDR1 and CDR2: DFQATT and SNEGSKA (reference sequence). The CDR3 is CSAGLYEQYF. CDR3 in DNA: TGCAGTGCGGGACTATACGAGCAGTACTTC.

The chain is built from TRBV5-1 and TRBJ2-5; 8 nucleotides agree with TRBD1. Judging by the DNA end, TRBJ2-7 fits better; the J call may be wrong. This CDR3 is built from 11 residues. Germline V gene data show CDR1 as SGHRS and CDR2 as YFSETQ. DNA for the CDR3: TGCGCCAGCAGGACAGGGGACGAGCAGTACTTC. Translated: CASRTGDEQYF.